The rows below give T cell receptor beta chains drawn from one sample of a study of shared clonotypes between healthy human individuals. Measured with immunoSEQ multiplex PCR; TCRdb has only the in-frame clones, and not every one. The sample lists approximately 1.1 million clones; roughly 74% were seen once. Sample: memory CD4+ T cells from PBMCs. These receptors originate from a man aged 18 to 30 in good health. Some clones in this sample may be carry-over from other donors' samples. The conserved cysteine and the conserved F or W are not part of the CDR3 here.

ASSQTGADQPQH	TRBV4-2	TRBJ1-5
ASSYHMDSNYGYT	TRBV11-2	TRBJ1-2
ASSQAPFETQY	TRBV5-1	TRBJ2-5
ASSLGHNTEAF	TRBV7-8	TRBJ1-1
ASSPGRGLGEKLF	TRBV5-4	TRBJ1-4
ASSGPRQALQQF	TRBV7-2	TRBJ2-1
ASSPSKQETQY	TRBV7-2	TRBJ2-5
ASSLGTVNTEAF	TRBV5-1	TRBJ1-1
ASSPSGGGEQY	TRBV7-3	TRBJ2-7
AWSEVIREGARGYT	TRBV30	TRBJ1-2
ATCGGGAFKEQY	TRBV2	TRBJ2-7
ASSLSGGETQY	TRBV7-3	TRBJ2-5
ASSDRRRGTTEAF	TRBV7-2	TRBJ1-1
ASISFDSNQPQH	TRBV19	TRBJ1-5
ASSPGSMYEQY	TRBV18	TRBJ2-7
ASSEMPGLVYEQY	TRBV6-1	TRBJ2-7
ASSREAAGGGQETQY	TRBV4-2	TRBJ2-5
ASSPPGPANGIQY	TRBV28	TRBJ2-4
ASSGYGPSGGAYNEQF	TRBV7-2	TRBJ2-1
ACAGNRAGNTIY	TRBV19	TRBJ1-3
ASSISSGRAGELF	TRBV5-1	TRBJ2-2
ASSYSPAGRYNEQF	TRBV6-5	TRBJ2-1
ASSPGDANYGYT	TRBV16	TRBJ1-2
ASSGLGREQF	TRBV2	TRBJ2-1
ASSLPRGPHGYT	TRBV28	TRBJ1-2
ASSVTQENTEAF	TRBV5-1	TRBJ1-1
ATALEGTLETQY	TRBV5-1	TRBJ2-5
ASSSGSSVFYGYT	TRBV7-2	TRBJ1-2
ASSLQGQPQH	TRBV5-5	TRBJ1-5
ASSFRARVGGQY	TRBV28	TRBJ2-7
ASSLGAYSTDTQY	TRBV5-1	TRBJ2-3
ASSRFGGGSSIRQETQY	TRBV5-4	TRBJ2-5
SVGWGDGTQY	TRBV29-1	TRBJ2-3
ASSLGDGYNEQF	TRBV5-1	TRBJ2-1
ASSRPRETQY	TRBV27	TRBJ2-5